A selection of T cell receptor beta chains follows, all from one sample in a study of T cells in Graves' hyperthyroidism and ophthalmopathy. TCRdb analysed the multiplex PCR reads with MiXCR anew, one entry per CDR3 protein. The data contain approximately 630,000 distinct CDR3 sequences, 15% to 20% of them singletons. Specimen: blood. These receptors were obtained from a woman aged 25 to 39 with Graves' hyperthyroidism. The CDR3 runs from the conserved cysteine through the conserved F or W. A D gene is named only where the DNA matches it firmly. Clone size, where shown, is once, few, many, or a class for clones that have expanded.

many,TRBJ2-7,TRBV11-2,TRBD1,CASSWGQGEVYEQYF,TGTGCCAGCAGCTGGGGACAGGGCGAGGTCTACGAGCAGTACTTC
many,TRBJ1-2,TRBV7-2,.,CASSFIHMTNYGYTF,TGTGCCAGCAGCTTTATCCACATGACTAACTATGGCTACACCTTC
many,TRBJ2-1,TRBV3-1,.,CASSQILHEQFF,TGTGCCAGCAGCCAAATTCTGCATGAGCAGTTCTTC
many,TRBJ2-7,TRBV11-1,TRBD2,CASSLSDGLAGGEQYF,TGTGCCAGCAGCTTATCCGATGGACTAGCGGGAGGCGAGCAGTACTTC
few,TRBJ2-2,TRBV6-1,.,CASISTGGRTGELFF,TGTGCCAGCATAAGTACGGGGGGCCGAACCGGGGAGCTGTTTTTT
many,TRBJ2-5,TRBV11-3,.,CASSLGSEETQYF,TGTGCCAGCAGCTTAGGATCGGAAGAGACCCAGTACTTC
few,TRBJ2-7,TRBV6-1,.,CASSENGYEQYF,TGTGCCAGCAGTGAAAACGGGTACGAGCAGTACTTC
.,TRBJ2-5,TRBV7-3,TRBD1,CASSPLGQGARETQYF,TGTGCCAGCAGCCCCCTAGGACAGGGGGCCAGGGAGACCCAGTACTTC
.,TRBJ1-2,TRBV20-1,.,CSARDLGIGVFNYGYTF,TGCAGTGCTAGAGATCTGGGTATCGGGGTCTTTAACTATGGCTACACCTTC
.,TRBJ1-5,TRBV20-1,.,CSARAGSSNQPQHF,TGCAGTGCTAGGGCAGGGTCTAGCAATCAGCCCCAGCATTTT
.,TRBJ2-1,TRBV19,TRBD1,CASSSRDRDYNEQFF,TGTGCCAGTAGTAGCCGGGACAGGGATTACAATGAGCAGTTCTTC
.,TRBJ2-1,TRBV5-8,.,CASLIYEQFF,TGTGCCAGCCTCATATATGAGCAGTTCTTC
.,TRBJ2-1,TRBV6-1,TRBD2,CASRPHSGRATNEQFF,TGTGCCAGCAGGCCCCATAGCGGGAGGGCGACAAATGAGCAGTTCTTC
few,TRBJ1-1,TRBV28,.,CASSTGGGPMNTEAFF,TGTGCCAGCAGTACCGGGGGGGGCCCAATGAACACTGAAGCTTTCTTT
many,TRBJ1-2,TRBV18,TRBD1,CASSPADRGYGYTF,TGTGCCAGCTCACCAGCGGACAGGGGCTATGGCTACACCTTC
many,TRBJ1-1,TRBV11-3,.,CASSHGGSEAFF,TGTGCCAGCAGCCATGGGGGGAGTGAAGCTTTCTTT
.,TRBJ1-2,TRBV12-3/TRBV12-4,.,CASTIGTYYGYTF,TGTGCCAGCACCATCGGAACATACTATGGCTACACCTTC
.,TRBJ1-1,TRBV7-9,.,CASSSARTNTEAFF,TGTGCCAGCAGTTCAGCCCGGACGAACACTGAAGCTTTCTTT
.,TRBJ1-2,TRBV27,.,CASSGRTYGYTF,TGTGCCAGCTCCGGGAGGACTTATGGCTACACCTTC
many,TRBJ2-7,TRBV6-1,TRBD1,CASSSPGTGTYEQYF,TGTGCCAGCAGCTCTCCCGGGACAGGGACCTACGAGCAGTACTTC
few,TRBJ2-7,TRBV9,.,CASSVGPEGGEQYF,TGTGCCAGCAGCGTAGGGCCCGAAGGGGGGGAGCAGTACTTC
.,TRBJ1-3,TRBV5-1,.,CASSLDGARGNTIYF,TGCGCCAGCAGCTTGGACGGGGCGCGTGGAAACACCATATATTTT
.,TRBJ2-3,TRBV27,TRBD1,CASGGTRGLRTDTQYF,TGTGCCAGCGGGGGGACCAGGGGGCTCAGGACAGATACGCAGTATTTT
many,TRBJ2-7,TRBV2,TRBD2,CAIGGSRTTSYEQYF,TGTGCCATCGGGGGGAGTAGGACTACCTCCTACGAGCAGTACTTC
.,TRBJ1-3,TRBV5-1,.,CASSNPGISGNTIYF,TGCGCCAGCAGTAATCCAGGGATCTCTGGAAACACCATATATTTT
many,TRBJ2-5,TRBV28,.,CASGDYQETQYF,TGTGCCAGCGGAGACTACCAAGAGACCCAGTACTTC
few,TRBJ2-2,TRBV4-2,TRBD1,CASSQESGRGLFTGELFF,TGTGCCAGCAGCCAAGAATCCGGCAGGGGGCTTTTCACCGGGGAGCTGTTTTTT
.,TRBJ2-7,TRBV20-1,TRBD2,CSARVLAGAYEQYF,TGCAGTGCTAGAGTCCTAGCGGGAGCCTACGAGCAGTACTTC